Each of the 32 T cell receptor beta chains below was sequenced from the same sample in a study of shared clonotypes between healthy human individuals. Assay: immunoSEQ multiplex PCR; the TCRdb copy retains only in-frame clones and omits some. The table shows 2.3 million or so clones, with approximately 93% occurring only once. Sequenced input: naive CD4+ T cells from PBMCs. Subset described: CD45RA+ positively selected. The receptors originated from a man between 18 and 35 years old in good health. Some clones in this sample may be carry-over from other donors' samples.

The chain joins TRBV28 to TRBJ2-7, with 8 nucleotides matching TRBD1. The length of the CDR3 is 15 residues. Germline V gene sequence: CDR1 MDHEN, CDR2 SYDVKM. Unmatched junction bases numbered 10, after V lost 5 bases and J lost 4 bases. DNA for the CDR3: TGTGCCAGCAGTCCCATTGGGACAGGCGCTTACGAGCAGTACTTC. Its translation is CASSPIGTGAYEQYF.

The chain links TRBV15 to TRBJ1-3; D remains unclear. The germline V and J ends were trimmed by 0 bases and 2 bases, with 11 bases remaining between them. The length of the CDR3 is 16 residues. The germline V gene has CDR1 LNHNV and CDR2 YYDKDF (reference sequence). Here the CDR3 DNA reads TGTGCCACCAGCAGAGATGGGCAGGTTGCTGGAAACACCATATATTTT. Translated, it gives CATSRDGQVAGNTIYF.

This clone was seen a handful of times. V gene TRBV4-3 combines with J gene TRBJ1-5, with D perhaps TRBD1 (5 bases). The germline V and J ends were trimmed by 0 bases and 6 bases, with 12 bases remaining between them. The length of the CDR3 is 15 residues. Germline-derived CDR1 and CDR2 are LGHNA and YSLEER. The CDR3, as DNA: TGCGCCAGCAGCCAAGACCCCGGGACCAGTCAGCCCCAGCATTTT. Translating it yields CASSQDPGTSQPQHF.

The rearrangement uses TRBV5-1 and TRBJ2-5; possibly TRBD2 for D (6 bases). Germline V gene data show CDR1 as SGHRS and CDR2 as YFSETQ. The length of the CDR3 is 15 residues. V shed 0 bases and J shed 5 bases, with 14 bases lying between them. This CDR3 is CASSLAKASEETQYF. The CDR3 region has the DNA TGCGCCAGCAGCTTGGCCAAGGCTAGCGAGGAGACCCAGTACTTC.

This chain connects TRBV28 to TRBJ1-3; tentative D call: TRBD1 (5 bases). V was trimmed by 1 base and J by 3 bases, leaving 7 bases between them. This CDR3 is 14 amino acids long. CDR1 and CDR2 from the germline V gene are MDHEN and SYDVKM. The CDR3, as DNA: TGTGCCAGCAGTTTATTAGGGGATGGAAACACCATATATTTT. Residues: CASSLLGDGNTIYF.

The chain combines TRBV25-1 with TRBJ1-2; 12 nucleotides line up with TRBD1. CDR3 length: 18 residues. Germline trimming cut 4 bases from V and 8 bases from J; bases unmatched to any gene: 17. Germline V gene lookup returns CDR1 MGHDK and CDR2 SYGVNS. The CDR3, as DNA: TGTGCCAGCAGTGCAGCAGCCGGGACAGGGGGCGCATTATTCGGCTACACCTTC. Its protein is CASSAAAGTGGALFGYTF.

The chain links TRBV6-5 to TRBJ2-5; D possibly uses TRBD1 or TRBD2 (6 bases each). Germline values: CDR1 MNHEY, CDR2 SVGAGI. Trimming cost V 4 bases and J 5 bases, with 20 bases left between them. There are 16 residues in the CDR3. DNA for the CDR3: TGTGCCAGCAGTTCCCGGGGGCAGGGAGCGCGCGAGACCCAGTACTTC. Protein: CASSSRGQGARETQYF.

The CDR3 region has the DNA TGTGCCAGCAGCTTGAGCCCCATGGGGGGGAAAAATGAAAAACTGTTTTTT. This codes for CASSLSPMGGKNEKLFF. The chain employs TRBV5-4 and TRBJ1-4, with D tentatively TRBD1 (5 bases). The CDR3 covers 17 residues. Germline CDR1 SGHNT, CDR2 YYREEE (reference sequence). V shed 1 base and J shed 5 bases, with 18 bases lying between them.

The chain combines TRBV19 with TRBJ2-7; 9 bases line up with TRBD1. The CDR3 consists of 12 residues. The germline V gene has CDR1 LNHDA and CDR2 SQIVND (reference sequence). The CDR3 loop is CAAGQGTYEQYF. DNA of the CDR3: TGTGCTGCGGGACAGGGTACCTACGAGCAGTACTTC.

V and J are TRBV5-1 and TRBJ2-1; 7 bases are shared with TRBD2. CDR1 SGHRS and CDR2 YFSETQ come from the germline V gene. The V gene end was trimmed by 4 bases and the J gene end by 5 bases; junction bases not matched to a gene: 15. The CDR3 has 17 residues. The CDR3 nucleotides read TGCGCCAGCAGCAGCTATAAGGTCGGGGAGGGGAACAATGAGCAGTTCTTC. Translated, it gives CASSSYKVGEGNNEQFF.

The gene calls are TRBV9 and TRBJ2-3; D perhaps matches TRBD2 (6 bases). V lost 3 bases and J lost 6, with 14 bases in between. CDR3 length equals 14 residues. Germline V gene data show CDR1 as SGDLS and CDR2 as YYNGEE. The CDR3 region has the DNA TGTGCCAGCAGCGCCACTAGCTCCTGGGATACGCAGTATTTT. Translation gives CASSATSSWDTQYF.

The CDR3 sequence: CASSMETVRWMNTEAFF. For the CDR3, the DNA is TGTGCCAGCAGTATGGAGACCGTCCGATGGATGAACACTGAAGCTTTCTTT. The chain employs TRBV28 and TRBJ1-1; D unclear. CDR3 length: 17 residues. Germline V CDR1 and CDR2: MDHEN, SYDVKM. V lost 5 bases to trimming and J lost 0 bases, with 19 bases between them.

The CDR3 sequence: CSVEVMQGPYNEQFF. CDR3 in DNA: TGCAGCGTTGAAGTAATGCAGGGACCCTACAATGAGCAGTTCTTC. V and J are TRBV29-1 and TRBJ2-1, with D tentatively TRBD1 or TRBD2 (5 bases each). Germline CDR1 reads SQVTM; CDR2 reads ANQGSEA. Trimming removed 1 base at V and 2 bases at J, with 12 bases between. This CDR3 has 15 residues.

This chain uses TRBV7-2 with TRBJ2-7; 9 nucleotides match TRBD2. The CDR3 loop spans 15 amino acids. With V trimmed by 1 base and J by 4 bases, 5 bases remained unmatched. Germline V gene data show CDR1 as SGHTA and CDR2 as FQGNSA. The CDR3 nucleotides read TGTGCCAGCAGCTTAGAAGGGACTAGCCTGTACGAGCAGTACTTC. As protein: CASSLEGTSLYEQYF.

As DNA, the CDR3 is TGTGCCAGCAGCTCCCGAGGTCGCATTAATGAGCAGTTCTTC. As protein: CASSSRGRINEQFF. V usage is TRBV7-3 and J usage is TRBJ2-1; the D is unclear. Germline CDR1 reads SGHTA; CDR2 reads FQGTGA. V was trimmed by 4 bases and J by 7 bases, leaving 14 bases between them. There are 14 residues in the CDR3.

A note on this clone: Other DNA sequences in this specimen translate into the identical CDR3. J is TRBJ2-1 and V is TRBV19; TRBD1 matches 8 bases. The CDR3 has 16 residues. The V segment lost 4 bases and the J segment 2 bases; nucleotides outside the gene matches: 7. CDR1 and CDR2 from the germline V gene are LNHDA and SQIVND (reference sequence). CDR3 sequence (DNA): TGTGCCAGTAGTACACTGACAGGGGCGGCCTACAATGAGCAGTTCTTC. Encoded protein: CASSTLTGAAYNEQFF.

The sample holds a few counts of this clone. The chain uses TRBV7-8 and TRBJ1-3; TRBD1 matches at 10 bases. V lost 3 bases and J lost 3; bases outside the gene matches: 2. CDR1 is SGHVS and CDR2 is FQNEAQ in the germline V gene. The CDR3 consists of 15 residues. CDR3 in DNA: TGTGCCAGCAGCTTGGGACAGGGGTATGGAAACACCATATATTTT. This translates into CASSLGQGYGNTIYF.

This clone was counted a single time. The chain joins TRBV5-1 to TRBJ1-5; a weak D match, TRBD1 (5 bases). Germline CDR1 SGHRS, CDR2 YFSETQ. This CDR3 is 15 amino acids long. With 4 bases removed from V and 3 bases from J, the gap between germline ends came to 14 bases. CDR3 region: CASSVGPGPNQPQHF. In nucleotides, the CDR3 is TGCGCCAGCAGCGTGGGCCCAGGGCCCAATCAGCCCCAGCATTTT.

This clone was recorded only once. This chain connects TRBV28 to TRBJ2-4; the D gene is possibly TRBD1 (5 bases). CDR1 MDHEN and CDR2 SYDVKM come from the germline V gene. CDR3 length: 15 residues. The V end lost 2 bases, the J end lost 7 bases, and 15 bases lay between the germline ends. The CDR3 protein is CASSLLGQGRNIQYF. The CDR3 coding sequence is TGTGCCAGCAGTTTACTGGGGCAGGGCCGGAACATTCAGTACTTC.

This clone was counted a single time. CDR3 sequence: CASSWPASSYEQYF. DNA for the CDR3: TGTGCCAGCAGCTGGCCGGCCAGCTCCTACGAGCAGTACTTC. The rearrangement joins TRBV5-8 to TRBJ2-7; D is unclear. CDR1 and CDR2 (germline): SGHTS, YDEGEE. The CDR3 is 14 residues long. With 3 bases removed from V and 0 bases from J, the gap between germline ends came to 10 bases. Combining the CDR3 with reference TRBV5-8 and TRBJ2-7 gives the whole variable domain EAGVTQSPTHLIKTRGQQATLRCSPISGHTSVYWYQQALGLGLQFLLWYDEGEERNRGNFPPRFSGRQFPNYSSELNVNALELEDSALYLCASSWPASSYEQYFGPGTRLTVT.

This sequence joins TRBV11-2 and TRBJ2-1; D may be TRBD2 (5 bases). The germline V gene encodes CDR1 SGHAT and CDR2 FQNNGV. This CDR3 region has 13 residues. Trimming took 8 bases from V and 6 from J, leaving 14 bases between them. The CDR3 sequence: CASGLGLINEQFF. CDR3 DNA sequence: TGTGCCAGCGGACTCGGGCTCATCAATGAGCAGTTCTTC.

CDR3 sequence: CASSKAQRIGGQGRAETQYF. The CDR3 DNA reads as TGTGCCAGCAGCAAAGCGCAGAGGATAGGAGGTCAGGGGCGGGCAGAGACCCAGTACTTC. The chain carries TRBV21-1 and TRBJ2-5; the table's D call, TRBD1, has no DNA check behind it. TRBV21-1 is tagged as a pseudogene. The CDR3 consists of 20 residues.

The chain couples TRBV6-6 to TRBJ1-2; 10 nucleotides align to TRBD1. Germline loops: CDR1 MNHNY, CDR2 SVGAGI (reference sequence). V gave up 6 bases and J gave up 5 bases; unmatched junction bases: 6. The CDR3 totals 14 residues. The CDR3 nucleotides are TGTGCCAGCAGCTTCGGACAGGGGGTGTATGGCTACACCTTC. Amino acid sequence: CASSFGQGVYGYTF.

The chain uses TRBV11-2 and TRBJ2-3, with 11 nucleotides matching TRBD1. Germline V CDR1 and CDR2: SGHAT, FQNNGV. The CDR3 runs to 17 residues. Trimming took 4 bases from V and 3 from J; bases not matched to a gene: 9. CDR3 sequence: CASSSGSGDRGTDTQYF. The CDR3 coding sequence is TGTGCCAGCAGCTCAGGAAGCGGGGACAGGGGGACAGATACGCAGTATTTT. The full variable domain, its missing parts supplied by reference TRBV11-2 and TRBJ2-3, is EAGVAQSPRYKIIEKRQSVAFWCNPISGHATLYWYQQILGQGPKLLIQFQNNGVVDDSQLPKDRFSAERLKGVDSTLKIQPAKLEDSAVYLCASSSGSGDRGTDTQYFGPGTRLTVL.

Turning to this clone: The same CDR3 also results from other DNA sequences found in this sample. The chain carries TRBV5-1 and TRBJ2-3; weak D call: TRBD1 (6 bases). V lost 0 bases to trimming and J lost 1 base, with 9 bases between them. There are 15 residues in the CDR3. CDR1 is SGHRS and CDR2 is YFSETQ in the germline V gene. The DNA of the CDR3 is TGCGCCAGCAGCTTGGCGGCAGGGGGCACAGATACGCAGTATTTT. Translating gives CASSLAAGGTDTQYF.

This chain links TRBV18 with TRBJ2-2, with D possibly matching TRBD2 (5 bases). V was clipped by 4 bases and J by 6 bases, with 6 bases between them. Germline lookup yields CDR1 KGHSH and CDR2 LQKENI. This CDR3 comprises 12 residues. In DNA, the CDR3 is TGTGCCAGCTCACGGGAGTCCGGGGAGCTGTTTTTT. Protein product: CASSRESGELFF.

The chain recombines TRBV6-1 with TRBJ2-3; 7 bases line up with TRBD1. The CDR3 spans 14 residues. Germline V gene lookup returns CDR1 MNHNS and CDR2 SASEGT. The ends lost 6 bases at V and 1 base at J; junction bases unmatched: 4. This CDR3 is CASSRDSRTDTQYF. CDR3 bases: TGTGCCAGCAGCCGGGACAGCCGCACAGATACGCAGTATTTT.

The gene calls are TRBV6-4 and TRBJ2-1, with D possibly matching TRBD1 (6 bases). This CDR3 comprises 15 residues. Trimming left V 2 bases short and J 5 bases short, with 13 bases between. Germline V gene data show CDR1 as MRHNA and CDR2 as SNTAGT. Written as DNA, the CDR3 is TGTGCCAGCAGTGACGACTCAACAGGGAACAATGAGCAGTTCTTC. This encodes CASSDDSTGNNEQFF.

The rearrangement uses TRBV11-2 and TRBJ1-3, with TRBD1 matching 9 bases. The CDR3 covers 15 residues. Trimming removed 3 bases from V and 4 bases from J; junction bases left unmatched: 4. Germline V gene sequence: CDR1 SGHAT, CDR2 FQNNGV. CDR3 sequence reads: CASSFRTGVGNTIYF. In nucleotides, the CDR3 is TGTGCCAGCAGCTTTCGGACAGGGGTCGGAAACACCATATATTTT.

Notes on this clone: Within the sample, other DNA sequences also encode this same CDR3. The CDR3, as DNA: TGTGCCAGCAGCTTAGGACTAGCGAACTCCTACAATGAGCAGTTCTTC. Its translation is CASSLGLANSYNEQFF. V usage is TRBV7-6 and J usage is TRBJ2-1; 8 nucleotides line up with TRBD2. The CDR3 totals 16 residues. CDR1 and CDR2 from the germline V gene are SGHVS and FNYEAQ. V lost 1 base and J lost 0; bases outside the gene matches: 2.

This chain joins TRBV6-5 and TRBJ1-2; 8 bases align to TRBD1. The germline V gene encodes CDR1 MNHEY and CDR2 SVGAGI. The CDR3 runs 14 residues. The V gene end was trimmed by 6 bases and the J gene end by 4 bases; junction bases not matched to a gene: 7. In nucleotides, the CDR3 is TGTGCCAGCAGACCCGGGACAGGTACCTATGGCTACACCTTC. It specifies CASRPGTGTYGYTF.

The CDR3, as DNA: TGTGCCAGCAGCGAAATGGCTAGCGGTTCATACAATGAGCAGTTCTTC. Amino acid sequence: CASSEMASGSYNEQFF. The chain employs TRBV7-3 and TRBJ2-1, with 7 bases lining up with TRBD2. In germline, CDR1 is SGHTA, CDR2 FQGTGA. Trimming took 5 bases from V and 4 from J; bases not matched to a gene: 11. The CDR3 sequence is 16 residues long. The whole variable domain, remainder taken from reference TRBV7-3 and TRBJ2-1, is GAGVSQTPSNKVTEKGKYVELRCDPISGHTALYWYRQSLGQGPEFLIYFQGTGAADDSGLPNDRFFAVRPEGSVSTLKIQRTERGDSAVYLCASSEMASGSYNEQFFGPGTRLTVL.